Reported below is one T cell receptor (beta chain). Its antigen is not identified. Germline loops: CDR1 SNHLY, CDR2 FYNNEI. V gave up 4 bases and J gave up 4 bases, with 10 bases separating them. The CDR3 loop spans 13 amino acids. These data originate in a study of T cells in Graves' hyperthyroidism and ophthalmopathy. Overall study findings and caveats: A model of 13 V-J features distinguished ophthalmopathy from stable hyperthyroidism. Blood held most thyroid clonotypes expanded above 0.001 frequency.

Researchers amplified the TCR beta CDR3 regions from RNA transcripts. RT-PCR in the first round (using the HTBI primer set) targeted the TCR CDR3. TCRdb fed the multiplex PCR reads into MiXCR, producing one record per CDR3 protein. This sample has more than 300,000 distinct CDR3 sequences, with roughly 20% found just once. Ophthalmopathy patients had Clinical Activity Score at least 3, NOSPECS grade at least 4, duration under 3 months. Those patients with uncontrolled infection, other autoimmune disease, pregnancy or lactation were excluded. The gene calls are TRBV2 and TRBJ2-5; D may be TRBD1 or TRBD2 (5 bases each). The sample taken for sequencing was blood. The sequence was collected from a man aged 18 to 30 with Graves' ophthalmopathy. The DNA of the CDR3 is TGTGCCAGCAGTGTCGGGGCAGCAGAGACCCAGTACTTC. Protein: CASSVGAAETQYF. The full variable domain, its missing parts supplied by reference TRBV2 and TRBJ2-5, is EPEVTQTPSHQVTQMGQEVILRCVPISNHLYFYWYRQILGQKVEFLVSFYNNEISEKSEIFDDQFSVERPDGSNFTLKIRSTKLEDSAMYFCASSVGAAETQYFGPGTRLLVL.